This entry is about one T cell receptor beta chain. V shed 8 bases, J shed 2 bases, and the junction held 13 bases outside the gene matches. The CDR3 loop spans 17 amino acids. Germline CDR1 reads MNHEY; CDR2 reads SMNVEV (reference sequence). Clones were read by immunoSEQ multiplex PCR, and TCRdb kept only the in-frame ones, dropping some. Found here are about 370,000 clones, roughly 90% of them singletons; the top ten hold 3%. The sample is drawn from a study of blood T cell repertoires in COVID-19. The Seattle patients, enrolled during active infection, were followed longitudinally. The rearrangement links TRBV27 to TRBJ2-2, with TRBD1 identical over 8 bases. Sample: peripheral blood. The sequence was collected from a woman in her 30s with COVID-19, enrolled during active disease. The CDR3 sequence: CASGSLGDRTNTGELFF. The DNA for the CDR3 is TGTGCCAGCGGGTCGTTGGGGGACAGGACCAACACCGGGGAGCTGTTTTTT.